A single sample gave rise to the 23 T cell receptor beta chains below, sequenced in a study of shared T cell receptors in the human thymus. Repertoires were generated with immunoSEQ multiplex PCR, while TCRdb's copy carries only in-frame clones and drops some. The sample shows about 610,000 clones, roughly 90% of them seen only once. These same records also appear under a second study, on human thymus T cells.

Input material: thymocytes. These receptors originate from a boy younger than two with a congenital heart defect.

The rearrangement links TRBV6-5 to TRBJ2-1; D is undetermined. The V gene's germline CDR1 is MNHEY and CDR2 SVGAGI. This CDR3 contains 14 residues. V lost 0 bases and J 4 bases, leaving 7 bases between the germline ends. Here the CDR3 reads CASSYSGSYNEQFF. DNA for the CDR3: TGTGCCAGCAGTTACTCGGGCTCATACAATGAGCAGTTCTTC.

The chain recombines TRBV7-9 with TRBJ2-1, with 12 bases identical to TRBD2. Germline V gives CDR1 SEHNR, CDR2 FQNEAQ (reference sequence). After removal of 3 bases from V and 2 bases from J, the junction contained 2 bases not matched to a gene. The CDR3 has 16 amino acids. The CDR3 DNA follows: TGTGCCAGCAGCTTGGGGACTAGCGGGCCCTACAATGAGCAGTTCTTC. Protein sequence: CASSLGTSGPYNEQFF.

The rearrangement joins TRBV18 to TRBJ2-7; 11 nucleotides align to TRBD2. Germline V lookup: CDR1 KGHSH, CDR2 LQKENI. Unmatched junction bases numbered 11, after V lost 0 bases and J lost 1 base. CDR3 length: 19 residues. The CDR3 DNA follows: TGTGCCAGCTCACCACCGAGGGACAGACCTAGCGGGAGGTCCTACGAGCAGTACTTC. Residues: CASSPPRDRPSGRSYEQYF.

The gene calls are TRBV10-3 and TRBJ2-3; D is possibly TRBD2 (6 bases). The V gene lost 0 bases and the J gene lost 1 base, with 11 bases spanning the gap. In germline, CDR1 is ENHRY, CDR2 SYGVKD. This CDR3 spans 16 amino acids. The chain's CDR3 is CAISESQEGGTDTQYF. The CDR3, as DNA: TGTGCCATCAGTGAGTCGCAGGAGGGTGGCACAGATACGCAGTATTTT.

V gene TRBV2 combines with J gene TRBJ2-7; 10 positions match TRBD1. CDR1 and CDR2 (germline): SNHLY, FYNNEI. The CDR3 has 14 amino acids. The V segment lost 7 bases and the J segment 4 bases; nucleotides outside the gene matches: 7. CDR3 DNA sequence: TGTGCCAGCACCGCGACAGGGGGCGGGTACGAGCAGTACTTC. It specifies CASTATGGGYEQYF.

The chain couples TRBV10-3 to TRBJ1-2; possible D gene TRBD1, 5 bases. The CDR3 runs to 15 residues. V lost 4 bases to trimming and J lost 5 bases, with 17 bases between them. The V gene's germline CDR1 is ENHRY and CDR2 SYGVKD. Written as DNA, the CDR3 is TGTGCCATCAGTGTCTCACAAATCGACAGATATGGCTACACCTTC. Protein sequence: CAISVSQIDRYGYTF.

This chain uses TRBV2 with TRBJ2-4; 7 positions match TRBD2. Germline loops: CDR1 SNHLY, CDR2 FYNNEI. The junction had 6 bases not matched to a gene; V was cut back by 0 bases and J by 1 base. The CDR3 is 17 amino acids. CDR3 nucleotide sequence: TGTGCCAGCAGTGAAGCGCTAGCGGCCTTGGCCAAAAACATTCAGTACTTC. Translation: CASSEALAALAKNIQYF.

CDR3 sequence (DNA): TGTGCCAGCAGTTTAACAGGGAAAGGTCAGCCCCAGCATTTT. This sequence encodes CASSLTGKGQPQHF. The V call is TRBV27, the J call TRBJ1-5; D is possibly TRBD1 (6 bases). Germline V gives CDR1 MNHEY, CDR2 SMNVEV (reference sequence). V lost 2 bases, J lost 6 bases, and 11 bases lay in between. CDR3 length: 14 residues.

CDR3 protein: CASSPIAVSTDTQYF. In DNA, the CDR3 is TGTGCCAGCAGCCCTATAGCGGTTAGCACAGATACGCAGTATTTT. The rearrangement joins TRBV7-2 to TRBJ2-3, with a possible D match to TRBD2 (6 bases). The CDR3 length is 15 residues. V was clipped by 5 bases and J by 0 bases, with 12 bases between them. Germline V CDR1 and CDR2: SGHTA, FQGNSA.

The V and J genes are TRBV27 and TRBJ2-5; maybe TRBD2 (5 bases). V was shortened by 10 bases and J by 5 bases, with 20 bases between the two germline ends. The germline V gene encodes CDR1 MNHEY and CDR2 SMNVEV (reference sequence). The CDR3 totals 14 residues. The CDR3 spells CATSRGTAWETQYF. The CDR3 DNA follows: TGTGCCACCTCCCGGGGAACGGCATGGGAGACCCAGTACTTC.

This chain joins TRBV30 and TRBJ1-2; D gene unclear. Germline CDR1 is GTSNPN and CDR2 is SVGIG (reference sequence). V lost 4 bases and J lost 4, with 16 bases in between. CDR3 length: 14 residues. CDR3 sequence (DNA): TGTGCCTGGACACCAACAATGGGCCCCTATGGCTACACCTTC. Amino acids: CAWTPTMGPYGYTF.

As regards this clone: The same CDR3 is also encoded by other DNA sequences in this sample. The gene calls are TRBV30 and TRBJ1-2; D uncertain. The CDR3 is made up of 12 amino acids. The V end was cut by 0 bases, the J end by 5 bases, with 7 bases between. Germline CDR1 reads GTSNPN; CDR2 reads SVGIG (reference sequence). CDR3 loop: CAWSVRGYGYTF. The CDR3 DNA sequence: TGTGCCTGGAGTGTACGCGGGTATGGCTACACCTTC.

The J gene is TRBJ1-3, the V gene TRBV5-1; 9 bases fit TRBD1. Germline V gene data show CDR1 as SGHRS and CDR2 as YFSETQ. The CDR3 is 21 amino acids. The junction had 23 bases not matched to a gene; V was cut back by 4 bases and J by 3 bases. CDR3 in amino acids: CASSRFYWTDRGRALGNTIYF. The CDR3 DNA is TGCGCCAGCAGCAGGTTCTATTGGACCGACAGGGGGAGAGCACTTGGAAACACCATATATTTT. Filled out from reference TRBV5-1 and TRBJ1-3, the complete variable domain reads KAGVTQTPRYLIKTRGQQVTLSCSPISGHRSVSWYQQTPGQGLQFLFEYFSETQRNKGNFPGRFSGRQFSNSRSEMNVSTLELGDSALYLCASSRFYWTDRGRALGNTIYFGEGSWLTVV.

This clone was seen more than once but under ten times. The chain is built from TRBV4-2 and TRBJ2-5, with TRBD1 matching 10 bases. Germline CDR1 reads LGHNA; CDR2 reads YNFKEQ. Unmatched junction bases numbered 14, after V lost 5 bases and J lost 5 bases. The CDR3 length is 17 residues. In nucleotides, the CDR3 is TGTGCCAGCAGCGACGTTCACCGGGACAGGGGAGGTGAGACCCAGTACTTC. The encoded protein is CASSDVHRDRGGETQYF.

The rearrangement joins TRBV19 to TRBJ2-1; TRBD2 agrees at 8 bases. The CDR3 is 15 amino acids. CDR1 and CDR2 (germline): LNHDA, SQIVND (reference sequence). V shed 7 bases and J 9 bases; nucleotides not matched to a gene: 14. CDR3 amino acids: CASTGLAGPHTEQFF. In nucleotides, the CDR3 is TGTGCCAGTACTGGATTAGCGGGACCTCACACTGAGCAGTTCTTC.

In nucleotides, the CDR3 is TGTGCCAGCAGCAAGGACAGGGATGCCTACAATGAGCAGTTCTTC. This translates into CASSKDRDAYNEQFF. The rearrangement joins TRBV21-1 to TRBJ2-1; TRBD1, the table's D call, was not compared with the DNA. TRBV21-1 is an annotated pseudogene. This CDR3 spans 15 amino acids.

CDR3 sequence: CASSLGLAGISGANVLTF. The CDR3 region has the DNA TGTGCCAGCAGCTTGGGGCTAGCGGGTATCTCTGGGGCCAACGTCCTGACTTTC. The V call is TRBV5-6, the J call TRBJ2-6, with TRBD2 matching 8 bases. Germline V gene lookup returns CDR1 SGHDT and CDR2 YYEEEE. The ends lost 0 bases at V and 0 bases at J; junction bases unmatched: 5. The CDR3 is made up of 18 amino acids.

The chain recombines TRBV12-5 with TRBJ1-4, with 7 nucleotides matching TRBD1. V was clipped by 5 bases and J by 5 bases; unmatched bases: 5. Germline V lookup: CDR1 LGHNT, CDR2 FRNRAP. The CDR3 sequence is 14 residues long. CDR3 sequence (DNA): TGTGCTAGTGGTACCGGGACAGTCAATGAAAAACTGTTTTTT. This encodes CASGTGTVNEKLFF.

The J gene is TRBJ2-1, the V gene TRBV6-1, with 9 positions matching TRBD1. The CDR3 is 14 amino acids. CDR1 MNHNS and CDR2 SASEGT come from the germline V gene. Trimming at V came to 0 bases and at J to 7 bases, leaving 1 base not matched to a gene. The CDR3 DNA follows: TGTGCCAGCAGTGAAGCGGGACAGGGTAATGAGCAGTTCTTC. This sequence encodes CASSEAGQGNEQFF.

V gene TRBV4-3 combines with J gene TRBJ2-5, with 8 bases aligning to TRBD1. Per the germline V gene, CDR1 is LGHNA and CDR2 is YSLEER. This CDR3 has 17 amino acids. Trimming at V came to 2 bases and at J to 5 bases, leaving 13 bases not matched to a gene. Here the CDR3 DNA reads TGCGCCAGCAGCCAAACGACAGGGGCCAAGGGTGGGGAGACCCAGTACTTC. This encodes CASSQTTGAKGGETQYF.

CDR3 residues: CASLSTDTQYF. The CDR3 bases are TGTGCCAGTCTCAGCACAGATACGCAGTATTTT. The genes are TRBV27 and TRBJ2-3; no clear D. Germline-derived CDR1 and CDR2 are MNHEY and SMNVEV (reference sequence). The CDR3 loop spans 11 amino acids. The germline V and J ends were trimmed by 9 bases and 0 bases, with 4 bases remaining between them.

The chain joins TRBV29-1 to TRBJ2-3, with D uncertain. From germline, CDR1 is SQVTM and CDR2 ANQGSEA. The V and J ends lost 4 bases and 0 bases respectively, with 14 bases between them. The CDR3 extends over 15 amino acids. The CDR3 DNA reads as TGCAGCGTTGCCCCCTTATTACTTAGCACAGATACGCAGTATTTT. It codes for CSVAPLLLSTDTQYF.

The chain recombines TRBV25-1 with TRBJ2-2, with TRBD1 matching 9 bases. CDR3 length: 16 residues. From germline, CDR1 is MGHDK and CDR2 SYGVNS. Trimming removed 9 bases from V and 4 bases from J; junction bases left unmatched: 12. Here the CDR3 DNA reads TGTGCCAGTGAGGACGGGACAGGGAAGGCCACCGGGGAGCTGTTTTTT. Translating gives CASEDGTGKATGELFF.